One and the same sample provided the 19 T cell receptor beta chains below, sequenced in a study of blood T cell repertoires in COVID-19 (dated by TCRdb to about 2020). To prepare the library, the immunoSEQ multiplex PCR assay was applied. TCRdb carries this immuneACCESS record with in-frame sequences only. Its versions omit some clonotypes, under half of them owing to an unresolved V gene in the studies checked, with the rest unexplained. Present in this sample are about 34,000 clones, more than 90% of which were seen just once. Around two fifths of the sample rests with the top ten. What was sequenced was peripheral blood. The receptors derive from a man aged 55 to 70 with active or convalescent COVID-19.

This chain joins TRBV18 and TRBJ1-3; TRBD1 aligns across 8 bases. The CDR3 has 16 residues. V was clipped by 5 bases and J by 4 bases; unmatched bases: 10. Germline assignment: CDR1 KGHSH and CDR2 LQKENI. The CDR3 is CASSSGQGDAGNTIYF. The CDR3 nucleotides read TGTGCCAGCTCATCCGGACAGGGCGATGCAGGAAACACCATATATTTT.

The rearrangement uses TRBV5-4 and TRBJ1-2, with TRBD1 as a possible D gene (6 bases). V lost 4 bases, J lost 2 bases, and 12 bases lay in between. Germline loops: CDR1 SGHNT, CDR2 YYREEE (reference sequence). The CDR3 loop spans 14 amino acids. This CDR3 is CASSPGQTNYGYTF. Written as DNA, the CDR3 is TGTGCCAGCAGCCCAGGACAGACAAACTATGGCTACACCTTC.

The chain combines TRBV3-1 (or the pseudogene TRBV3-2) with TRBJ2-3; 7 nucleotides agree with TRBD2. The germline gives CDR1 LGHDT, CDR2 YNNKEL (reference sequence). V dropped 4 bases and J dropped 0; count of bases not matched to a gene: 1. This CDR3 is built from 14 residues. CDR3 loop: CASSLLASTDTQYF. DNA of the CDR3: TGTGCCAGCAGCCTACTAGCGAGCACAGATACGCAGTATTTT.

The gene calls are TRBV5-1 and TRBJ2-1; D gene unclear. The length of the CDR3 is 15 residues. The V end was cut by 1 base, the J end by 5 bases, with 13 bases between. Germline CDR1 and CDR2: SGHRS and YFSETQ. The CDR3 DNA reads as TGCGCCAGCAGCTTGTTACCTAGTTCTGACAATGAGCAGTTCTTC. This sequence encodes CASSLLPSSDNEQFF. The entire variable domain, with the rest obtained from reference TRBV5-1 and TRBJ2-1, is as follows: KAGVTQTPRYLIKTRGQQVTLSCSPISGHRSVSWYQQTPGQGLQFLFEYFSETQRNKGNFPGRFSGRQFSNSRSEMNVSTLELGDSALYLCASSLLPSSDNEQFFGPGTRLTVL.

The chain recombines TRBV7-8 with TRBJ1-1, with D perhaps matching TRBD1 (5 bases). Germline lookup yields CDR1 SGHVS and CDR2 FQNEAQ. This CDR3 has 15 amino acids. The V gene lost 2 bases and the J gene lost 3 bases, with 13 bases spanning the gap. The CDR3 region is CASSLRGGVDTEAFF. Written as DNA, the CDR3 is TGTGCCAGCAGCTTAAGGGGCGGAGTGGACACTGAAGCTTTCTTT. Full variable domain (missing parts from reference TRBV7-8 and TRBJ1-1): GAGVSQSPRYKVAKRGQDVALRCDPISGHVSLFWYQQALGQGPEFLTYFQNEAQLDKSGLPSDRFFAERPEGSVSTLKIQRTQQEDSAVYLCASSLRGGVDTEAFFGQGTRLTVV.

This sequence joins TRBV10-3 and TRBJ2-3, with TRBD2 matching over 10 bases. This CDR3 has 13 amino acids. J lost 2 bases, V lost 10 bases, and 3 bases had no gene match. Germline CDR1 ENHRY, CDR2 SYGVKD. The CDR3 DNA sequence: TGTGCCACACTAGCGGGGAACACAGATACGCAGTATTTT. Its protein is CATLAGNTDTQYF.

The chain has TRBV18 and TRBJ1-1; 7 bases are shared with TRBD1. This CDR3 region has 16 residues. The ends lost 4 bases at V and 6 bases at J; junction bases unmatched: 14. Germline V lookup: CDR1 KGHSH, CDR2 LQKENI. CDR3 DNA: TGTGCCAGCTCACTAGAGCGTCGACAGGGTAAAGCTGAAGCTTTCTTT. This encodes CASSLERRQGKAEAFF.

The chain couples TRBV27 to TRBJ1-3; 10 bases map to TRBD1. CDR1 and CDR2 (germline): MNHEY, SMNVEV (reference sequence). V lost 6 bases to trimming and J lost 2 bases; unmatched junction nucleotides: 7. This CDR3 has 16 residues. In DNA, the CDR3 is TGTGCCAGCAGCCCGGGACAGGGGCACACTGGAAACACCATATATTTT. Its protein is CASSPGQGHTGNTIYF.

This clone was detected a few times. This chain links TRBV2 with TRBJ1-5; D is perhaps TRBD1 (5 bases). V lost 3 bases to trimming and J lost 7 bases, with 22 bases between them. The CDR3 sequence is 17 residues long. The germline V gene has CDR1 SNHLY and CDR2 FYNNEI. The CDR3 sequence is CASSDWRDGGMWQPQHF. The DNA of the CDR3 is TGTGCCAGCAGTGACTGGAGGGACGGAGGGATGTGGCAGCCCCAGCATTTT.

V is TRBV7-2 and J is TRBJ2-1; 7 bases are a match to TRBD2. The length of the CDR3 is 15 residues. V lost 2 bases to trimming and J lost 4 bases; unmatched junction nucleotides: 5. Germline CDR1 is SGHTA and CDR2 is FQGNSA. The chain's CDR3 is CASSLMAGEYNEQFF. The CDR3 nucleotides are TGTGCCAGCAGCTTAATGGCGGGAGAATACAATGAGCAGTTCTTC.

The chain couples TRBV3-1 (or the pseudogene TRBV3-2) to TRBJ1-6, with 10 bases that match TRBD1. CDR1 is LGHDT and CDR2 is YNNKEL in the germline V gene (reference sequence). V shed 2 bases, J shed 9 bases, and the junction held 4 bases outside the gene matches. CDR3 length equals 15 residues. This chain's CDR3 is CASSQSRDRGSPLHF. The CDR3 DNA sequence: TGTGCCAGCAGCCAATCCCGGGACAGGGGTTCACCCCTCCACTTT.

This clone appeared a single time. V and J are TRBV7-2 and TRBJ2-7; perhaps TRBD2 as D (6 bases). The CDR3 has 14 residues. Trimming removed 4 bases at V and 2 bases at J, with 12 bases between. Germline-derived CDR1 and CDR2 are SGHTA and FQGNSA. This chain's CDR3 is CASSSRDATYEQYF. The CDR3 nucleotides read TGTGCCAGCAGCTCGCGGGACGCCACCTACGAGCAGTACTTC. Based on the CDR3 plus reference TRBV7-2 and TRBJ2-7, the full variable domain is GAGVSQSPSNKVTEKGKDVELRCDPISGHTALYWYRQSLGQGLEFLIYFQGNSAPDKSGLPSDRFSAERTGGSVSTLTIQRTQQEDSAVYLCASSSRDATYEQYFGPGTRLTVT.

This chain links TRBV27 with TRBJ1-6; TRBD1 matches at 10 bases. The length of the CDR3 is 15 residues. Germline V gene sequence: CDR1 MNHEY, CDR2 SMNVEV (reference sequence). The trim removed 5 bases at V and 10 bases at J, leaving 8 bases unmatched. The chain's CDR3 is CASSQRDRGGSPLHF. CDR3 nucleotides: TGTGCCAGCAGTCAGCGGGACAGGGGAGGGTCACCCCTCCACTTT.

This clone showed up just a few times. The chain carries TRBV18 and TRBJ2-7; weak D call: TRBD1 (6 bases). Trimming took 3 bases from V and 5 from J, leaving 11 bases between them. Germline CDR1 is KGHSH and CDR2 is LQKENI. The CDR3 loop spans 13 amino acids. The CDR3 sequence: CASSPGRGHEQYF. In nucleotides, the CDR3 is TGTGCCAGCTCACCTGGCAGGGGCCACGAGCAGTACTTC. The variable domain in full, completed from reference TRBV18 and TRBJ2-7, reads NAGVMQNPRHLVRRRGQEARLRCSPMKGHSHVYWYRQLPEEGLKFMVYLQKENIIDESGMPKERFSAEFPKEGPSILRIQQVVRGDSAAYFCASSPGRGHEQYFGPGTRLTVT.

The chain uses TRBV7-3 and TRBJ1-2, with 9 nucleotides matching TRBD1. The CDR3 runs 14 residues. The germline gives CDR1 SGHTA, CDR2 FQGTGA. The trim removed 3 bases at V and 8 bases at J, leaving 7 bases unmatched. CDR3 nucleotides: TGTGCCAGCAGCTTCGGGACAGGGTCTCTGGGCTACACCTTC. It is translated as CASSFGTGSLGYTF.

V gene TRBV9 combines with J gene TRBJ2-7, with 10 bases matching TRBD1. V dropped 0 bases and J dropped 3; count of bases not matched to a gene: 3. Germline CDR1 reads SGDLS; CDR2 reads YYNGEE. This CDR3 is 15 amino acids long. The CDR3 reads CASSVGGQGIYEQYF. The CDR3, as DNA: TGTGCCAGCAGCGTAGGGGGACAGGGGATCTACGAGCAGTACTTC.

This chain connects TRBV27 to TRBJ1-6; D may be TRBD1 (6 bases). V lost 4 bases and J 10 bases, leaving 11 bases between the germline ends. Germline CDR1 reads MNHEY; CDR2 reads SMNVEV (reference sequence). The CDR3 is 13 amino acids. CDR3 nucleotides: TGTGCCAGCAGTTCACGACAGGCATCACCCCTCCACTTT. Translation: CASSSRQASPLHF.

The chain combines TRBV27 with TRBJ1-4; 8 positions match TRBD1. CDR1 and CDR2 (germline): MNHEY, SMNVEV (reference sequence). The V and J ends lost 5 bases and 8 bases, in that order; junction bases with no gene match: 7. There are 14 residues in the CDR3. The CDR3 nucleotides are TGTGCCAGCAGTCCCCGGGGACAGGTAGAAAAACTGTTTTTT. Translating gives CASSPRGQVEKLFF.

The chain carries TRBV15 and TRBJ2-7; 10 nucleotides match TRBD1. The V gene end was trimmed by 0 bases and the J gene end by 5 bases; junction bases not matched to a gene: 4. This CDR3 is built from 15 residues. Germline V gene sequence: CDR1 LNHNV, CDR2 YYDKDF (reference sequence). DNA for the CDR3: TGTGCCACCAGCAGAGATTTTGACAGGGGGCACGAGCAGTACTTC. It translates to CATSRDFDRGHEQYF.